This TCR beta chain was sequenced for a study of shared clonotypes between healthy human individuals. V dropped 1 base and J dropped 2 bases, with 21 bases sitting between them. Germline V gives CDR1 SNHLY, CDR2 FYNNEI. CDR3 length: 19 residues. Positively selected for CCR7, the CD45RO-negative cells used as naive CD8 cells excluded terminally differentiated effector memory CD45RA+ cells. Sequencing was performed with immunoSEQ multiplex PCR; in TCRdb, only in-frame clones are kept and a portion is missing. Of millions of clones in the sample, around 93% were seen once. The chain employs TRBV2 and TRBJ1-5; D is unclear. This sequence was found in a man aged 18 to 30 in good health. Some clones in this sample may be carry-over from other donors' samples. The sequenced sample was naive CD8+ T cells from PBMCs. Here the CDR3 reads CASSEESTGGRSGNQPQHF. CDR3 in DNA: TGTGCCAGCAGTGAAGAGTCGACGGGCGGGCGCTCGGGCAATCAGCCCCAGCATTTT.